Sequencing of this TCR beta chain was carried out in a study of cytomegalovirus exposure and HLA in healthy donors. With 0 bases removed from V and 4 bases from J, the gap between germline ends came to 16 bases. CDR3 size: 16 residues. Germline V gene sequence: CDR1 SGHRS, CDR2 YFSETQ. Whole-study findings and limits: The classifier reportedly diagnosed cytomegalovirus status with high sensitivity and specificity. A highly shared variant cluster was judged a likely technical artifact.

Regarding this clone: Its matching antigen is unknown.

With 60 Vbeta and 13 Jbeta primers, the PCR was carried out. The table came from immunoSEQ multiplex PCR; TCRdb's copy has only in-frame clones and leaves some out. The sample records about 140,000 clones, around 80% being singletons. Material for sequencing was PBMCs. The receptor was isolated from a woman in her forties in good health and CMV-seronegative. V gene TRBV5-1 combines with J gene TRBJ2-5; D possibly corresponds to TRBD1 (6 bases). CDR3 coding DNA: TGCGCCAGCAGCTTGGCGTGGGGAGCAGGGGCAGAGACCCAGTACTTC. Translated, it gives CASSLAWGAGAETQYF.